This TCR beta chain was captured in a study of blood T cells in healthy people across ages. General study findings and limits: Both higher diversity and more naive CD4+ cells marked long-lived donors when set against aged donors. Across the age range, TCR beta diversity per million T cells fell in a roughly linear way.

A second PCR of 7 to 11 cycles used a sample-barcoded 5' primer and a J-beta primer mix. MiXCR, applied by TCRdb to the 5' RACE reads, yields one record per CDR3 protein. The sample shows over 600,000 distinct CDR3 sequences, around 21% of them seen only once. This clonotype was recorded a few times. The antigen remains unidentified. This clonotype was sampled from a man between 65 and 85 years old in good health. Sequenced material: blood.

CDR3 residues: CASRPGLSSSPLHF. Here the CDR3 DNA reads TGTGCCAGCAGACCAGGGTTAAGTAGTTCACCCCTCCACTTT. The V and J genes are TRBV6-5 and TRBJ1-6; perhaps TRBD1 as D (5 bases). The CDR3 loop spans 14 amino acids. The germline CDR1 and CDR2 sequences are MNHEY and SVGAGI. V lost 6 bases and J lost 9, with 15 bases in between.